This T cell receptor (beta chain) stems from a study of blood T cell repertoires in COVID-19. The CDR3 is 12 residues long. Trimming took 5 bases from V and 6 from J, leaving 8 bases between them. Sequenced by immunoSEQ multiplex PCR; TCRdb stores in-frame clones only, minus some. The data show about 190,000 clones, with about 88% seen just once and roughly 3% held by the top ten. V and J are TRBV12-3 or TRBV12-4 and TRBJ1-5; D uncertain. Material for sequencing was PBMCs or T cells enriched from blood (not recorded which). The TCR sequence derives from a woman aged 25 to 39 who had recovered from COVID-19. This chain's CDR3 is CASSPEGQPQHF. Written as DNA, the CDR3 is TGTGCCAGCAGTCCCGAGGGTCAGCCCCAGCATTTT.